Sequencing of this T cell receptor (beta chain) was carried out in a study of T cell changes during pregnancy in multiple sclerosis (dated by TCRdb to the late 2010s). Background on the whole study: The study examined how the T cell repertoire changed over the course of pregnancy in women with multiple sclerosis.

Its CDR3 holds 16 amino acids, cysteine through phenylalanine. Only the CDR3 region is kept as DNA, spanning 48 bases read in frame from base 1. V is cut by 5 bases and J by 0 bases, and the space between the germline ends is 13 bases. CDR1 and CDR2 were assigned from the germline V gene (reference sequence) as PRHDT and FYEKMQ. Preparation of the library involved the immunoSEQ multiplex PCR assay. TCRdb re-hosts the immuneACCESS table, in-frame sequences only. Its copies lack some clones; in the studies checked, an unresolved V gene accounts for under half of them, and the cause for the rest is not known. The sample has about 67,000 clones on record, about nine tenths of them singletons. The ten largest clones capture approximately 2.5% of the sample. On this clone itself: This receptor's antigen is unknown. Base qualities are missing; no much larger clone stands one base away.

The TCR comes from a female donor with multiple sclerosis, enrolled in a pregnancy study. The sample was peripheral blood, taken in the first trimester of pregnancy. The V and J segments used are TRBV13 and TRBJ2-2; TRBD2 might be the D gene, on 5 matching bases. The sequenced DNA: TGTGCCAGCAGCACCCGAGGGCCCTCGAACACCGGGGAGCTGTTTTTT. This sequence encodes CASSTRGPSNTGELFF.